These T cell receptor beta chains were read from a single sample in a study of T cell responses to AZD1222 COVID-19 vaccine. Profiled with immunoSEQ multiplex PCR; TCRdb holds only in-frame clones, not every one. The sample records some 180,000 clones, 80% to 95% being singletons. Sequences were derived from peripheral blood, sampled on day 0 of AZD1222 vaccination. Source of these receptors: an adult in good health. CDR3s include the opening cysteine and the closing phenylalanine or tryptophan. D genes are given only for firm matches. Only some rows state a clone size, as once, few, many or a class for expanded clones.

J gene: TRBJ1-1
V gene: TRBV6-2/TRBV6-3
D gene: .
clone size: .
CDR3 protein: CASSYSGGTEAFF
CDR3 DNA: TGTGCCAGCAGTTACTCGGGGGGCACTGAAGCTTTCTTT

J gene: TRBJ1-3
V gene: TRBV19
D gene: .
clone size: .
CDR3 protein: CATQNGGLVYSGNTIYF
CDR3 DNA: TGTGCCACCCAAAACGGAGGCCTCGTTTATTCTGGAAACACCATATATTTT

J gene: TRBJ2-1
V gene: TRBV3-1/TRBV3-2
D gene: .
clone size: .
CDR3 protein: CASSPIRLTHSYNEQFF
CDR3 DNA: TGTGCCAGCAGCCCTATCAGGTTAACCCACTCCTACAATGAGCAGTTCTTC

J gene: TRBJ2-1
V gene: TRBV5-1
D gene: TRBD2
clone size: .
CDR3 protein: CASSFTSGIYNEQFF
CDR3 DNA: TGCGCCAGCAGCTTTACTAGCGGGATTTACAATGAGCAGTTCTTC

J gene: TRBJ1-2
V gene: TRBV27
D gene: .
clone size: .
CDR3 protein: CASSSSGVGYTF
CDR3 DNA: TGTGCCAGCAGTTCCTCAGGGGTAGGCTACACCTTC

J gene: TRBJ1-1
V gene: TRBV18
D gene: TRBD1
clone size: .
CDR3 protein: CASSPIGGTATEAFF
CDR3 DNA: TGTGCCAGCTCACCAATAGGGGGCACTGCCACTGAAGCTTTCTTT

J gene: TRBJ2-7
V gene: TRBV18
D gene: TRBD2
clone size: .
CDR3 protein: CASSIAGDSYEQYF
CDR3 DNA: TGTGCCAGCTCAATAGCGGGAGACTCCTACGAGCAGTACTTC

J gene: TRBJ1-4
V gene: TRBV15
D gene: TRBD1
clone size: .
CDR3 protein: CATRRDSGKLFF
CDR3 DNA: TGTGCCACCAGGAGGGACAGCGGGAAACTGTTTTTT

J gene: TRBJ2-1
V gene: TRBV7-9
D gene: TRBD2
clone size: .
CDR3 protein: CASSFQRLAGVNEQFF
CDR3 DNA: TGTGCCAGCAGCTTTCAGAGACTAGCGGGAGTAAATGAGCAGTTCTTC

J gene: TRBJ1-5
V gene: TRBV21-1
D gene: .
clone size: .
CDR3 protein: CASSKAGTGGHSNQPQHF
CDR3 DNA: TGTGCCAGCAGCAAAGCGGGCACGGGGGGACATAGCAATCAGCCCCAGCATTTT

J gene: TRBJ1-5
V gene: TRBV19
D gene: .
clone size: .
CDR3 protein: CASSPAGLWKNQPQHF
CDR3 DNA: TGTGCCAGTAGCCCGGCGGGGTTGTGGAAAAATCAGCCCCAGCATTTT

J gene: TRBJ2-1
V gene: TRBV27
D gene: TRBD2
clone size: .
CDR3 protein: CASSSTSGSPNEQFF
CDR3 DNA: TGTGCCAGCAGTTCAACTAGCGGGAGCCCCAATGAGCAGTTCTTC

J gene: TRBJ2-7
V gene: TRBV7-2
D gene: .
clone size: .
CDR3 protein: CASSLESARSYEQYF
CDR3 DNA: TGTGCCAGCAGCTTAGAAAGCGCCCGCTCCTACGAGCAGTACTTC

J gene: TRBJ1-2
V gene: TRBV28
D gene: .
clone size: .
CDR3 protein: CASSLKEAYGYTF
CDR3 DNA: TGTGCCAGCAGTTTAAAGGAGGCCTATGGCTACACCTTC

J gene: TRBJ2-4
V gene: TRBV28
D gene: .
clone size: .
CDR3 protein: CASSSSELAKNIQYF
CDR3 DNA: TGTGCCAGCAGTTCCAGTGAACTAGCCAAAAACATTCAGTACTTC

J gene: TRBJ2-2
V gene: TRBV9
D gene: TRBD1
clone size: .
CDR3 protein: CASSVATGSGELFF
CDR3 DNA: TGTGCCAGCAGCGTAGCGACAGGGTCGGGGGAGCTGTTTTTT

J gene: TRBJ1-2
V gene: TRBV5-1
D gene: TRBD1
clone size: .
CDR3 protein: CASSLQGAYGYTF
CDR3 DNA: TGCGCCAGCAGCTTACAGGGGGCTTATGGCTACACCTTC

J gene: TRBJ1-3
V gene: TRBV18
D gene: .
clone size: few
CDR3 protein: CASSRDQSSGNTIYF
CDR3 DNA: TGTGCCAGCTCGAGGGACCAGAGCTCTGGAAACACCATATATTTT

J gene: TRBJ2-1
V gene: TRBV13
D gene: .
clone size: .
CDR3 protein: CASSLGSDDEQFF
CDR3 DNA: TGTGCCAGCAGCTTAGGATCGGACGATGAGCAGTTCTTC

J gene: TRBJ2-3
V gene: TRBV3-1/TRBV3-2
D gene: TRBD1
clone size: .
CDR3 protein: CASSQGTGGTDTQYF
CDR3 DNA: TGTGCCAGCAGCCAAGGGACAGGGGGTACAGATACGCAGTATTTT

J gene: TRBJ1-1
V gene: TRBV14
D gene: .
clone size: .
CDR3 protein: CASSQVGGYTEAFF
CDR3 DNA: TGTGCCAGCAGCCAAGTGGGGGGCTACACTGAAGCTTTCTTT

J gene: TRBJ1-2
V gene: TRBV12-5
D gene: TRBD1
clone size: .
CDR3 protein: CASGMTGQIYGYTF
CDR3 DNA: TGTGCTAGTGGTATGACGGGACAGATCTATGGCTACACCTTC

J gene: TRBJ2-7
V gene: TRBV19
D gene: .
clone size: few
CDR3 protein: CASSMKNGAAYEQYF
CDR3 DNA: TGTGCCAGTAGTATGAAGAACGGCGCAGCCTACGAGCAGTACTTC

J gene: TRBJ2-1
V gene: TRBV4-3
D gene: .
clone size: once
CDR3 protein: CASSQDWRQGGRNEQFF
CDR3 DNA: TGCGCCAGCAGCCAAGATTGGAGGCAGGGGGGAAGAAATGAGCAGTTCTTC

J gene: TRBJ2-6
V gene: TRBV5-1
D gene: .
clone size: .
CDR3 protein: CASSKEESSGANVLTF
CDR3 DNA: TGCGCCAGCAGCAAAGAAGAGAGCTCTGGGGCCAACGTCCTGACTTTC

J gene: TRBJ2-1
V gene: TRBV9
D gene: TRBD2
clone size: .
CDR3 protein: CASSVDRTSERFF
CDR3 DNA: TGTGCCAGCAGCGTAGATCGGACTAGCGAGCGGTTCTTC

J gene: TRBJ2-1
V gene: TRBV27
D gene: TRBD2
clone size: .
CDR3 protein: CASRIAGVYNEQFF
CDR3 DNA: TGTGCCAGCCGTATAGCGGGGGTCTACAATGAGCAGTTCTTC

J gene: TRBJ2-2
V gene: TRBV12-3/TRBV12-4
D gene: .
clone size: .
CDR3 protein: CASKKGGELFF
CDR3 DNA: TGTGCCAGCAAGAAGGGCGGGGAGCTGTTTTTT

J gene: TRBJ1-1
V gene: TRBV2
D gene: .
clone size: .
CDR3 protein: CASRPLSTEAFF
CDR3 DNA: TGTGCCAGCAGGCCCCTGAGCACTGAAGCTTTCTTT

J gene: TRBJ1-2
V gene: TRBV21-1
D gene: .
clone size: .
CDR3 protein: CASSKRYSNYGYTF
CDR3 DNA: TGTGCCAGCAGCAAGAGGTATTCAAACTATGGCTACACCTTC

J gene: TRBJ2-2
V gene: TRBV5-6
D gene: .
clone size: .
CDR3 protein: CASSSRARVGYTGELFF
CDR3 DNA: TGTGCCAGCAGCTCACGAGCTAGGGTAGGGTACACCGGGGAGCTGTTTTTT

J gene: TRBJ2-7
V gene: TRBV28
D gene: .
clone size: .
CDR3 protein: CASRPTGLSYEQYF
CDR3 DNA: TGTGCCAGCAGACCGACAGGTCTATCCTACGAGCAGTACTTC

J gene: TRBJ1-1
V gene: TRBV24-1
D gene: TRBD1
clone size: .
CDR3 protein: CATTPDRGVPTEAFF
CDR3 DNA: TGTGCCACCACGCCAGACAGGGGGGTTCCCACTGAAGCTTTCTTT

J gene: TRBJ1-1
V gene: TRBV6-5
D gene: .
clone size: .
CDR3 protein: CASTLTRGSEAFF
CDR3 DNA: TGTGCCAGCACCCTGACCAGGGGCTCTGAAGCTTTCTTT

J gene: TRBJ1-1
V gene: TRBV6-2/TRBV6-3
D gene: TRBD1
clone size: .
CDR3 protein: CASSGQGAAEAFF
CDR3 DNA: TGTGCCAGCAGCGGACAGGGGGCGGCTGAAGCTTTCTTT

J gene: TRBJ1-3
V gene: TRBV28
D gene: .
clone size: .
CDR3 protein: CASSLFYRLQSDQGGNTIYF
CDR3 DNA: TGTGCCAGCAGTCTATTCTACCGTTTACAGAGCGATCAGGGTGGAAACACCATATATTTT

J gene: TRBJ2-1
V gene: TRBV7-2
D gene: TRBD2
clone size: .
CDR3 protein: CASSSTSGGEQFF
CDR3 DNA: TGTGCCAGCAGCTCGACTAGCGGGGGCGAGCAGTTCTTC

J gene: TRBJ1-2
V gene: TRBV19
D gene: .
clone size: once
CDR3 protein: CASSIRNYGYTF
CDR3 DNA: TGTGCCAGTAGTATCCGGAACTATGGCTACACCTTC

J gene: TRBJ1-2
V gene: TRBV10-3
D gene: .
clone size: once
CDR3 protein: CAISESVGDGGYTF
CDR3 DNA: TGTGCCATCAGTGAGTCGGTAGGGGACGGAGGCTACACCTTC

J gene: TRBJ1-1
V gene: TRBV18
D gene: .
clone size: .
CDR3 protein: CASSPPIGGINEAFF
CDR3 DNA: TGTGCCAGCTCACCACCGATTGGCGGAATTAATGAAGCTTTCTTT

J gene: TRBJ2-1
V gene: TRBV24-1
D gene: .
clone size: .
CDR3 protein: CATSDHRGREGSNEQFF
CDR3 DNA: TGTGCCACCAGTGATCACAGGGGGCGGGAGGGCTCGAATGAGCAGTTCTTC

J gene: TRBJ1-1
V gene: TRBV7-8
D gene: .
clone size: .
CDR3 protein: CASSPPAVGDTEAFF
CDR3 DNA: TGTGCCAGCAGCCCCCCAGCGGTGGGAGACACTGAAGCTTTCTTT

J gene: TRBJ1-1
V gene: TRBV28
D gene: .
clone size: few
CDR3 protein: CASSSVRWGRNTEAFF
CDR3 DNA: TGTGCCAGCAGTTCGGTGAGGTGGGGAAGGAACACTGAAGCTTTCTTT

J gene: TRBJ1-2
V gene: TRBV6-6
D gene: .
clone size: .
CDR3 protein: CATEWGNYGYTF
CDR3 DNA: TGTGCCACCGAGTGGGGGAACTATGGCTACACCTTC

J gene: TRBJ1-2
V gene: TRBV28
D gene: TRBD1
clone size: .
CDR3 protein: CASSSPGQGVGGYTF
CDR3 DNA: TGTGCCAGCAGTTCACCGGGACAGGGAGTAGGTGGCTACACCTTC

J gene: TRBJ2-7
V gene: TRBV2
D gene: .
clone size: .
CDR3 protein: CASRATVDEQYF
CDR3 DNA: TGTGCCAGCAGAGCTACGGTAGACGAGCAGTACTTC

J gene: TRBJ2-7
V gene: TRBV20-1
D gene: TRBD1
clone size: .
CDR3 protein: CSASRTGSYEQYF
CDR3 DNA: TGCAGTGCCAGTCGGACAGGATCCTACGAGCAGTACTTC

J gene: TRBJ1-4
V gene: TRBV9
D gene: .
clone size: .
CDR3 protein: CASSDTGTTNEKLFF
CDR3 DNA: TGTGCCAGCAGTGACACAGGAACAACTAATGAAAAACTGTTTTTT

J gene: TRBJ2-1
V gene: TRBV12-3/TRBV12-4
D gene: TRBD2
clone size: .
CDR3 protein: CASSSRGENEQFF
CDR3 DNA: TGTGCCAGCAGTTCCCGGGGGGAAAATGAGCAGTTCTTC

J gene: TRBJ2-3
V gene: TRBV11-3
D gene: .
clone size: .
CDR3 protein: CASSSGFSYTDTQYF
CDR3 DNA: TGTGCCAGCAGCTCCGGGTTCTCCTACACAGATACGCAGTATTTT

J gene: TRBJ1-2
V gene: TRBV5-8
D gene: TRBD1
clone size: .
CDR3 protein: CASSIYRGF
CDR3 DNA: TGTGCCAGCAGCATCTACAGGGGCTTC

J gene: TRBJ1-6
V gene: TRBV24-1
D gene: .
clone size: .
CDR3 protein: CATRAGHGNSPLHF
CDR3 DNA: TGTGCCACCAGGGCAGGGCATGGGAATTCACCCCTCCACTTT

J gene: TRBJ1-1
V gene: TRBV18
D gene: .
clone size: .
CDR3 protein: CASSAPGRGVGTLNTEAFF
CDR3 DNA: TGTGCCAGCTCAGCTCCTGGGAGGGGCGTGGGGACACTGAACACTGAAGCTTTCTTT

J gene: TRBJ2-2
V gene: TRBV2
D gene: .
clone size: .
CDR3 protein: CASRNRDTNTGELFF
CDR3 DNA: TGTGCCAGCAGGAACAGGGATACGAACACCGGGGAGCTGTTTTTT

J gene: TRBJ1-1
V gene: TRBV6-6
D gene: TRBD1
clone size: once
CDR3 protein: CASSTTGTGNTEAFF
CDR3 DNA: TGTGCCAGCAGTACGACCGGGACAGGGAACACTGAAGCTTTCTTT

J gene: TRBJ2-1
V gene: TRBV18
D gene: TRBD2
clone size: .
CDR3 protein: CASSPREGSRAYNEQFF
CDR3 DNA: TGTGCCAGCTCACCAAGGGAGGGTAGCCGAGCCTACAATGAGCAGTTCTTC

J gene: TRBJ1-5
V gene: TRBV3-1/TRBV3-2
D gene: .
clone size: .
CDR3 protein: CASSLPRRRGDQPQHF
CDR3 DNA: TGTGCCAGCAGCCTTCCTCGGAGAAGGGGTGATCAGCCCCAGCATTTT

J gene: TRBJ2-4
V gene: TRBV5-8
D gene: .
clone size: .
CDR3 protein: CASSVTRDTIQYF
CDR3 DNA: TGTGCCAGCAGCGTTACCAGGGATACCATTCAGTACTTC

J gene: TRBJ1-1
V gene: TRBV4-1
D gene: .
clone size: .
CDR3 protein: CASRMGNTEAFF
CDR3 DNA: TGCGCCAGCCGAATGGGGAACACTGAAGCTTTCTTT